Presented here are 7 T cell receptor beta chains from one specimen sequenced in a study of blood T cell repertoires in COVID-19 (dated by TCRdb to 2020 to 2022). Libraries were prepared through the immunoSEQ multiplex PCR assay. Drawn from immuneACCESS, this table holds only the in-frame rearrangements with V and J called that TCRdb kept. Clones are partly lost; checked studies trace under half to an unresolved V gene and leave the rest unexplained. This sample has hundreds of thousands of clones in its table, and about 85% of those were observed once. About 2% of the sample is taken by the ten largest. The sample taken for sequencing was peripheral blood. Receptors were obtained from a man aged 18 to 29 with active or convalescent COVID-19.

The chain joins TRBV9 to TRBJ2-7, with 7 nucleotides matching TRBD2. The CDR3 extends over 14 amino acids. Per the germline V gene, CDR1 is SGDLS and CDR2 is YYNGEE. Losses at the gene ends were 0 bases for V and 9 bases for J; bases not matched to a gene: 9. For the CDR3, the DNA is TGTGCCAGCAGCGTAGCAGCGGGACGGGGTGTGCAGTACTTC. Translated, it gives CASSVAAGRGVQYF.

The CDR3 spells CASSARQSTDTQYF. CDR3 bases: TGTGCCAGCAGCGCCCGACAGAGCACAGATACGCAGTATTTT. The rearrangement links TRBV9 to TRBJ2-3; D may be TRBD1 (5 bases). This CDR3 contains 14 residues. CDR1 and CDR2 from the germline V gene are SGDLS and YYNGEE. Between the trimmed V and J ends, which lost 3 bases and 0 bases, there was a span of 8 bases.

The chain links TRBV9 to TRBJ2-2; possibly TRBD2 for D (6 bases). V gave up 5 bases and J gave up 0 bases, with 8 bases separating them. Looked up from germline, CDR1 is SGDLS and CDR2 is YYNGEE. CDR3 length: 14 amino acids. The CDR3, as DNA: TGTGCCAGCAGGGGGGACTCGAACACCGGGGAGCTGTTTTTT. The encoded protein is CASRGDSNTGELFF.

In nucleotides, the CDR3 is TGTGCCAGCAGCTTACGGGGGGCCCCTGAAGCTTTCTTT. Protein: CASSLRGAPEAFF. This sequence joins TRBV7-2 and TRBJ1-1; a weak D match, TRBD1 (6 bases). The V end lost 2 bases, the J end lost 6 bases, and 10 bases lay between the germline ends. The CDR3 runs 13 residues. In germline, CDR1 is SGHTA, CDR2 FQGNSA.

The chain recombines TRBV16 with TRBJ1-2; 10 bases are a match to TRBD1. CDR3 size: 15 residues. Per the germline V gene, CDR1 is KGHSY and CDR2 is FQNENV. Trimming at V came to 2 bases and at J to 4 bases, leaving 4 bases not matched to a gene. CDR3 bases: TGTGCCAGCAGCCAAGGGACAGGGGCTCTCTATGGCTACACCTTC. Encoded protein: CASSQGTGALYGYTF. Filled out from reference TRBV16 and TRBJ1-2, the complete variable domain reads GEEVAQTPKHLVRGEGQKAKLYCAPIKGHSYVFWYQQVLKNEFKFLISFQNENVFDETGMPKERFSAKCLPNSPCSLEIQATKLEDSAVYFCASSQGTGALYGYTFGSGTRLTVV.

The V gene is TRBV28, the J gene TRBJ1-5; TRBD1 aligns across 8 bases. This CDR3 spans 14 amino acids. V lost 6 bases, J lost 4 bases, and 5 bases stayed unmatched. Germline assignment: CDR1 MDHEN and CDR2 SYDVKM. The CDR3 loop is CASRGQVVNQPQHF. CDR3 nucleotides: TGTGCCAGCAGGGGACAGGTAGTTAATCAGCCCCAGCATTTT.

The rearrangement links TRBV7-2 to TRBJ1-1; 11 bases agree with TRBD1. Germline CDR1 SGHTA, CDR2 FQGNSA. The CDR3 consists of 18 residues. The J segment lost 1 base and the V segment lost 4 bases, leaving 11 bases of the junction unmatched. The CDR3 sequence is CASSSPGDRGMRNTEAFF. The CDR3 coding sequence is TGTGCCAGCAGCTCTCCGGGGGACAGGGGGATGAGGAACACTGAAGCTTTCTTT.